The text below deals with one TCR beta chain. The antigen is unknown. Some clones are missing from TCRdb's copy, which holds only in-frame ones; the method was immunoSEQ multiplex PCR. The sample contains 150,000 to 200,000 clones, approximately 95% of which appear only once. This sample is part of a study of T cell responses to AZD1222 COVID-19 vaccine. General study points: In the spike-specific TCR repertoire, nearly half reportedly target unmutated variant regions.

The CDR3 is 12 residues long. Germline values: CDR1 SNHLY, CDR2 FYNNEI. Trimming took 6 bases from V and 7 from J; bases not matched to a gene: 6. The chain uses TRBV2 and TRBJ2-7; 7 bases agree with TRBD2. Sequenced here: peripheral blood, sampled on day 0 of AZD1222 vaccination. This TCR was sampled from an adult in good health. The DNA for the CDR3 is TGTGCCAGCAGGTCGGGACTACCTGAGCAGTACTTC. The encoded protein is CASRSGLPEQYF.